This T cell receptor beta chain was profiled in a study of glioma-infiltrating T cells after dendritic cell vaccination. About the research overall: Patients had newly diagnosed or recurrent glioblastoma and received dendritic cell vaccines.

J was trimmed by 10 bases and V by 3 bases; bases with no gene match: 11. This CDR3 has 16 residues. Germline assignment: CDR1 MNHEY and CDR2 SVGAGI. Documented time point: after dendritic cell vaccination, including at tumor progression/relapse. Primers: 60 V beta forward and 13 J beta reverse. Generated by immunoSEQ multiplex PCR, the TCRdb table keeps only in-frame clones and is missing some. This sample has 99,000 or so clones, with around 80% found just once. The clonotype originates from a human donor with glioblastoma. V is TRBV6-5 and J is TRBJ1-6; 8 bases align to TRBD1. Source: blood, taken after dendritic cell vaccination. The CDR3 coding sequence is TGTGCCAGCAGTTATCGCCTACAGGGGGAGAGGTCACCCCTCCACTTT. Its translation is CASSYRLQGERSPLHF.